The 2 T cell receptor beta chains below were found in one sample sequenced in a study of identical twins. TCRdb reprocessed the 5' RACE reads via MiXCR and lists one record per CDR3 protein. Of more than 200,000 distinct CDR3 sequences listed, roughly 10% are singletons. The sequencing input was memory (CD45RO+) T cells sorted from blood. The receptors derive from a woman under 30 in good health.

V is TRBV6-1 and J is TRBJ2-3; D may match TRBD1 or TRBD2 (6 bases each). The germline V gene has CDR1 MNHNS and CDR2 SASEGT. The V end was cut by 8 bases, the J end by 3 bases, with 15 bases between. The CDR3 is 14 residues long. In DNA, the CDR3 is TGTGCCAGCTGGGGCCGGAGGGGGACAGATACGCAGTATTTT. Residues: CASWGRRGTDTQYF.

The chain carries TRBV10-2 and TRBJ2-5; TRBD1 matches 7 bases. V was clipped by 8 bases and J by 5 bases; unmatched bases: 8. This CDR3 has 13 residues. CDR1 and CDR2 (germline): WSHSY, SAAADI. The CDR3 nucleotides are TGCGCCAGCCGAAGACAGGGTGGGGAGACCCAGTACTTC. This codes for CASRRQGGETQYF.